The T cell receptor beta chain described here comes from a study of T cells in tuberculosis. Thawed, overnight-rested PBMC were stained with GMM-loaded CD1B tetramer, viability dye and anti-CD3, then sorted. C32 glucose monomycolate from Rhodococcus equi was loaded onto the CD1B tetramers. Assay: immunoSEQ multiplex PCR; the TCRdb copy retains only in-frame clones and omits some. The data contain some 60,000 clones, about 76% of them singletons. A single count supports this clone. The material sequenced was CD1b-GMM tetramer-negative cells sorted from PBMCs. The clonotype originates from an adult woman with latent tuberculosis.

The CDR3 DNA reads as TGTGCCAGCAGCGTAGGGGGGCTAGCGGGAGAGACCCAGTACTTC. This codes for CASSVGGLAGETQYF. The chain has TRBV9 and TRBJ2-5; 8 bases align to TRBD2. V gave up 0 bases and J gave up 4 bases; unmatched junction bases: 5. The CDR3 totals 15 residues. CDR1 is SGDLS, CDR2 YYNGEE, per germline.